This TCR beta chain comes out of a study of T cells in Graves' hyperthyroidism and ophthalmopathy. Study results and limitations: The model identified upcoming ophthalmopathy a median about 7.1 months ahead of onset. Ophthalmopathy was distinguished from stable hyperthyroidism by 13 V-J signatures.

As regards this clonotype: What it recognizes is unknown.

Germline V lookup: CDR1 MDHEN, CDR2 SYDVKM. The CDR3 loop spans 17 amino acids. Germline trimming cut 6 bases from V and 2 bases from J; bases unmatched to any gene: 13. RNA transcripts yielded amplified TCR beta CDR3 regions. Researchers ran a first-round RT-PCR on the TCR CDR3 using the HTBI primer set. TCRdb passed the multiplex PCR reads through MiXCR, listing each CDR3 protein once. The sample consists of a few hundred thousand distinct CDR3 sequences, about 16% of them appearing once. Patients aged 18 to 65 had newly diagnosed hyperthyroidism of under 2 months' duration. Reasons for excluding patients were uncontrolled infection, other autoimmune disease, pregnancy or lactation.

The chain joins TRBV28 to TRBJ1-2; 9 nucleotides agree with TRBD1. This clonotype was sampled from a woman in her 30s with Graves' hyperthyroidism. What was sequenced was blood. The CDR3 sequence: CASSLLGTGIGNYGYTF. DNA for the CDR3: TGTGCCAGCAGCTTACTTGGGACAGGGATCGGAAACTATGGCTACACCTTC.